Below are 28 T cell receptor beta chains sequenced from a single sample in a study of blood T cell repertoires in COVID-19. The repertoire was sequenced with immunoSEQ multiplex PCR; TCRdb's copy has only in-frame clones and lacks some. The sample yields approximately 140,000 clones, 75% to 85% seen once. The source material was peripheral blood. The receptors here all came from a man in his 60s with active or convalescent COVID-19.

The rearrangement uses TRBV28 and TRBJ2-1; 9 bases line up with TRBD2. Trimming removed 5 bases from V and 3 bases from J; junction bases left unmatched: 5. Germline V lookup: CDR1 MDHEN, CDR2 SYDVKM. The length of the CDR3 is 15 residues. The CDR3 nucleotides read TGTGCCAGCAGTAATAGCGGGAGTCTCTACAATGAGCAGTTCTTC. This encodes CASSNSGSLYNEQFF.

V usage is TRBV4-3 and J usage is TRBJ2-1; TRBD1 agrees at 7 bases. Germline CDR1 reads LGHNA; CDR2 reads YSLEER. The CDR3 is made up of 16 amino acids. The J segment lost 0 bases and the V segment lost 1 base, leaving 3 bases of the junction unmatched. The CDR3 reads CASSQATGSSYNEQFF. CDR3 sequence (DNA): TGCGCCAGCAGCCAAGCGACAGGGAGCTCCTACAATGAGCAGTTCTTC.

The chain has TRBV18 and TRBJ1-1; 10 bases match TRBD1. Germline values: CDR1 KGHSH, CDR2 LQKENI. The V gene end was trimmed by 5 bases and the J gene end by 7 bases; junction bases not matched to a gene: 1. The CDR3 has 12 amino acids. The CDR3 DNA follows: TGTGCCAGCTCAAGGGACAGGGGTGAAGCTTTCTTT. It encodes CASSRDRGEAFF.

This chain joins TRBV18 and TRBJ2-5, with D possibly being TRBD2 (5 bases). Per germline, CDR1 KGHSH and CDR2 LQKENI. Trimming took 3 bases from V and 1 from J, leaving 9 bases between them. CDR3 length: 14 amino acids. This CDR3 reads CASSPYGIQETQYF. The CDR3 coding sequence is TGTGCCAGCTCACCGTACGGGATCCAAGAGACCCAGTACTTC.

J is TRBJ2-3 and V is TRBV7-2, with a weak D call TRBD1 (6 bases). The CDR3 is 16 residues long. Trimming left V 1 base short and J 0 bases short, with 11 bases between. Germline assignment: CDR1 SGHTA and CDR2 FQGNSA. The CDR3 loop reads CASSLVGGLSTDTQYF. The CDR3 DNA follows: TGTGCCAGCAGCTTAGTAGGGGGTCTTAGCACAGATACGCAGTATTTT.

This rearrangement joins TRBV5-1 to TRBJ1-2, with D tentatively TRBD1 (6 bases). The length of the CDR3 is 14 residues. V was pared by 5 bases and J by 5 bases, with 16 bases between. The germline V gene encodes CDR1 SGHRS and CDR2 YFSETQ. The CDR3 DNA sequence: TGCGCCAGCAGTAGGGGGGGCAGACAGTATGGCTACACCTTC. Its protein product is CASSRGGRQYGYTF.

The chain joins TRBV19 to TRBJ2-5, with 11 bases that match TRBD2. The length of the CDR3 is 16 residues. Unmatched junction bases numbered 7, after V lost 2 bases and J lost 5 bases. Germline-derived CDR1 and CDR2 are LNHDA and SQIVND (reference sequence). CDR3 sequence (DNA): TGTGCCAGTAGTATACAGCTAGCGGGAGGCCGGGAGACCCAGTACTTC. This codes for CASSIQLAGGRETQYF.

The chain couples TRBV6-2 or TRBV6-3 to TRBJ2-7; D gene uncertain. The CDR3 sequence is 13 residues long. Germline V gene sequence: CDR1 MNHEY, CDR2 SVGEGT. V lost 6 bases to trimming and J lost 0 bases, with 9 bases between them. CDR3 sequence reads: CASSPQNSYEQYF. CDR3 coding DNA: TGTGCCAGCAGCCCACAGAACTCCTACGAGCAGTACTTC.

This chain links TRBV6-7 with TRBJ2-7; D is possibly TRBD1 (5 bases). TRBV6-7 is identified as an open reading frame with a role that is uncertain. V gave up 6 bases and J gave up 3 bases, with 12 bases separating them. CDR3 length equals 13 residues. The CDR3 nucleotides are TGTGCCAGCAGACGCCGACAGAACTACGAGCAGTACTTC. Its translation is CASRRRQNYEQYF.

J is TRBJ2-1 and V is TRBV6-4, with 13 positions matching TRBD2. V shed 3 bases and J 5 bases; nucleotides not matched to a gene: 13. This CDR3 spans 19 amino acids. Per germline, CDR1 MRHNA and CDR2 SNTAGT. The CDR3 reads CASSEEYGTSGKADNEQFF. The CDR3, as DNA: TGTGCCAGCAGTGAAGAATATGGGACTAGCGGGAAGGCGGACAATGAGCAGTTCTTC.

The CDR3 DNA sequence: TGTGCCAGCAGCCTAAGGGTTAGCGGAGCCTACAATGAGCAGTTCTTC. This sequence encodes CASSLRVSGAYNEQFF. The V gene is TRBV7-8, the J gene TRBJ2-1; possibly TRBD2 for D (6 bases). The CDR3 has 16 amino acids. The germline V gene encodes CDR1 SGHVS and CDR2 FQNEAQ. The germline V and J ends were trimmed by 5 bases and 2 bases, with 16 bases remaining between them.

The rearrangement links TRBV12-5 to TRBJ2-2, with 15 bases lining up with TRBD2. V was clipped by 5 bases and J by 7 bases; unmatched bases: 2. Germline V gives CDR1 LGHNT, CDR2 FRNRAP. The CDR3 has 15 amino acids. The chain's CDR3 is CASGGTSGRIGELFF. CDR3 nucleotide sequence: TGTGCTAGTGGTGGGACTAGCGGGAGGATCGGGGAGCTGTTTTTT.

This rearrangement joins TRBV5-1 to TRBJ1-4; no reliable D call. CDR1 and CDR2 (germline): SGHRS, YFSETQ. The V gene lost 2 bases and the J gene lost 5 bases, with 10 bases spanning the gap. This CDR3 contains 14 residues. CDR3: CASSFNQKNEKLFF. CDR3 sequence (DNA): TGCGCCAGCAGCTTTAACCAGAAAAATGAAAAACTGTTTTTT.

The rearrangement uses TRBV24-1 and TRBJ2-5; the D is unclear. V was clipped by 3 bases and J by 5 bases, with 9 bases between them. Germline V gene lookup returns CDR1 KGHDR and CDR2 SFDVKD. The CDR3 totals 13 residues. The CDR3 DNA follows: TGTGCCACCAGTGATGTAGAAGATGAGACCCAGTACTTC. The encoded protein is CATSDVEDETQYF.

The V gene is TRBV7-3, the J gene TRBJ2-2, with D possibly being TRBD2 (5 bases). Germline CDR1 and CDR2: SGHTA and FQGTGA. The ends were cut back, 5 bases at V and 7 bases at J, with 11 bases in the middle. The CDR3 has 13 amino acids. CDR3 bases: TGTGCCAGCAGCCCGAGACGGGACGGGGAGCTGTTTTTT. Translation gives CASSPRRDGELFF.

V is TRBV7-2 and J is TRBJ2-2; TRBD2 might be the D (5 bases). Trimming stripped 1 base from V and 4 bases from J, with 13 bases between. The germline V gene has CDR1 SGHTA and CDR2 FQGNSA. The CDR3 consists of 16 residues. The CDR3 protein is CASSLGAVASTGELFF. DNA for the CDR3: TGTGCCAGCAGCTTAGGGGCGGTAGCGAGCACCGGGGAGCTGTTTTTT. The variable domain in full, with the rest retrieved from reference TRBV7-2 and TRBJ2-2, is GAGVSQSPSNKVTEKGKDVELRCDPISGHTALYWYRQSLGQGLEFLIYFQGNSAPDKSGLPSDRFSAERTGGSVSTLTIQRTQQEDSAVYLCASSLGAVASTGELFFGEGSRLTVL.

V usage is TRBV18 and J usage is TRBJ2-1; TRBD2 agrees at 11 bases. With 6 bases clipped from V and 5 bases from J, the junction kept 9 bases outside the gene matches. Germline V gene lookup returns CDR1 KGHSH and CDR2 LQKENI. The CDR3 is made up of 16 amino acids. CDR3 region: CASSRGLAVPDNEQFF. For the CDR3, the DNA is TGTGCCAGCTCCCGGGGACTAGCGGTTCCCGACAATGAGCAGTTCTTC.

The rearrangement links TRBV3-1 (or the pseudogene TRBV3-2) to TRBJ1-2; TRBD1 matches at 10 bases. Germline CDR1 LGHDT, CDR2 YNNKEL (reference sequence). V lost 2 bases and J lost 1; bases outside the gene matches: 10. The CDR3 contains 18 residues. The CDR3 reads CASSQPGTGVINNYGYTF. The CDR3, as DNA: TGTGCCAGCAGCCAACCGGGGACAGGGGTGATTAATAACTATGGCTACACCTTC.

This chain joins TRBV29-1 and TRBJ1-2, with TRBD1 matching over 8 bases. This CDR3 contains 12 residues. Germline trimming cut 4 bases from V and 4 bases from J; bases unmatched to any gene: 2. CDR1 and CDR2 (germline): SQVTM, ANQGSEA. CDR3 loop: CSVGGQGYGYTF. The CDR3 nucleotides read TGCAGCGTTGGTGGACAGGGCTATGGCTACACCTTC.

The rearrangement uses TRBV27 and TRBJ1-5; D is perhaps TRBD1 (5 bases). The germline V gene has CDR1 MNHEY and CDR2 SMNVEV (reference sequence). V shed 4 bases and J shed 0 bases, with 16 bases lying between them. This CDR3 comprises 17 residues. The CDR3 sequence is CASSYPRQRLSNQPQHF. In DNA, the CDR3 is TGTGCCAGCAGTTACCCACGACAGCGCCTTAGCAATCAGCCCCAGCATTTT.

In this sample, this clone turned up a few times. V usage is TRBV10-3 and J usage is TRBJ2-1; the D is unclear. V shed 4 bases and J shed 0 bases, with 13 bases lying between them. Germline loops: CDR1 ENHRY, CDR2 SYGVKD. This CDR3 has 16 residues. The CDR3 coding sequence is TGTGCCATCAGTGGGGTGACAATGAGCTCCTACAATGAGCAGTTCTTC. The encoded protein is CAISGVTMSSYNEQFF.

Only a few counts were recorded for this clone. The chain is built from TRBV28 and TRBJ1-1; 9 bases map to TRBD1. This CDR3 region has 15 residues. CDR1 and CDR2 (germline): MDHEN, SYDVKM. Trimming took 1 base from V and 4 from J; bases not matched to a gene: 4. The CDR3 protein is CASSLLQDRGTEAFF. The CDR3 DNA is TGTGCCAGCAGTTTATTGCAGGACAGGGGCACTGAAGCTTTCTTT. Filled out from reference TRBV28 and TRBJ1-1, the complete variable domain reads DVKVTQSSRYLVKRTGEKVFLECVQDMDHENMFWYRQDPGLGLRLIYFSYDVKMKEKGDIPEGYSVSREKKERFSLILESASTNQTSMYLCASSLLQDRGTEAFFGQGTRLTVV.

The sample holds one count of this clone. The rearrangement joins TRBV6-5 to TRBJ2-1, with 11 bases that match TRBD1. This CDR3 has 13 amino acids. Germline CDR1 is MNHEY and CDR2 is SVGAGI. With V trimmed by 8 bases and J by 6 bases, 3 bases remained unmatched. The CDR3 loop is CASGDRGGNEQFF. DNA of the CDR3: TGTGCCAGCGGGGACAGGGGGGGCAATGAGCAGTTCTTC.

The CDR3 nucleotides read TGTGCCAGCAGCCCCGATTCGTGGGGGGCTGAAGCTTTCTTT. As protein: CASSPDSWGAEAFF. This chain joins TRBV5-5 and TRBJ1-1; D may be TRBD1 (5 bases). The V gene's germline CDR1 is SGHKS and CDR2 YYEKEE (reference sequence). CDR3 length: 14 residues. V was cut by 4 bases and J by 6 bases, with 16 bases left in between.

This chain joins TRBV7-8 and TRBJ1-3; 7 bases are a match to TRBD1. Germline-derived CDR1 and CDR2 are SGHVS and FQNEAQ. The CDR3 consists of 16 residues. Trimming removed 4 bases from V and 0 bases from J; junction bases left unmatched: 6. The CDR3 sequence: CASSWGQQHSGNTIYF. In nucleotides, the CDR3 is TGTGCCAGCAGCTGGGGACAGCAACACTCTGGAAACACCATATATTTT. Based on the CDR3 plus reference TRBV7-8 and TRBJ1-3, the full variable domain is GAGVSQSPRYKVAKRGQDVALRCDPISGHVSLFWYQQALGQGPEFLTYFQNEAQLDKSGLPSDRFFAERPEGSVSTLKIQRTQQEDSAVYLCASSWGQQHSGNTIYFGEGSWLTVV.

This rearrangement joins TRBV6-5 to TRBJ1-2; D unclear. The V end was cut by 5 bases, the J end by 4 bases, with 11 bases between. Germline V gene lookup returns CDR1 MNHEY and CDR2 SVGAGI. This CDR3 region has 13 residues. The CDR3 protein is CASSRSEGYGYTF. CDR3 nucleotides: TGTGCCAGCAGTAGATCCGAGGGCTATGGCTACACCTTC.

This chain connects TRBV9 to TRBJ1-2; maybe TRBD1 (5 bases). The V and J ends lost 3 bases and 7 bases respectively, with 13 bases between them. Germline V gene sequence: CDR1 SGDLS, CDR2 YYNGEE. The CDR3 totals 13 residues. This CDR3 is CASSAGEGVGYTF. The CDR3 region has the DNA TGTGCCAGCAGCGCGGGGGAAGGGGTTGGCTACACCTTC.

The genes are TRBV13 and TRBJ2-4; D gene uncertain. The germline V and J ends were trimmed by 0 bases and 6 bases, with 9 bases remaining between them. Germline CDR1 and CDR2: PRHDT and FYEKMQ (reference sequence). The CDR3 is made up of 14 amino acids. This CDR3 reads CASSLGLTGNIQYF. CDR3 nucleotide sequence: TGTGCCAGCAGCTTAGGGCTGACGGGAAACATTCAGTACTTC.